These 25 T cell receptor beta chains came from one sample sequenced in a study of control samples from healthy donors and cancer patients. Profiled with immunoSEQ multiplex PCR; TCRdb holds only in-frame clones, not every one. There are about 190,000 clones in the sample; roughly nine tenths occur only once, and 1.8% lies in the top ten. The sequencing input was blood. Source of these receptors: a man aged 25 to 45 in good health.

V gene TRBV6-5 combines with J gene TRBJ1-2; D is unclear. Germline assignment: CDR1 MNHEY and CDR2 SVGAGI. The CDR3 length is 14 residues. The V and J ends lost 5 bases and 5 bases respectively, with 15 bases between them. DNA for the CDR3: TGTGCCAGCAGTCCTGACGGAGTTCGTTATGGCTACACCTTC. This encodes CASSPDGVRYGYTF.

The chain employs TRBV9 and TRBJ2-3; weak D call: TRBD1 (5 bases). V gave up 4 bases and J gave up 5 bases, with 11 bases separating them. Germline loops: CDR1 SGDLS, CDR2 YYNGEE. The CDR3 has 13 residues. The CDR3 DNA is TGTGCCAGCAGCCGAGAAGGGGAAGATACGCAGTATTTT. Protein sequence: CASSREGEDTQYF.

V gene TRBV30 combines with J gene TRBJ1-3; D not resolved. Per germline, CDR1 GTSNPN and CDR2 SVGIG (reference sequence). V dropped 1 base and J dropped 0 bases, with 7 bases sitting between them. CDR3 length: 14 residues. CDR3 residues: CAWSESFSGNTIYF. CDR3 bases: TGTGCCTGGAGTGAATCCTTCTCTGGAAACACCATATATTTT.

This clone came up a few times. The chain recombines TRBV6-5 with TRBJ1-6, with D uncertain. In germline, CDR1 is MNHEY, CDR2 SVGAGI. V lost 7 bases and J lost 3, with 10 bases in between. The CDR3 is 14 amino acids. In DNA, the CDR3 is TGTGCCAGCAATGGACGGATCTATAATTCACCCCTCCACTTT. The encoded protein is CASNGRIYNSPLHF.

This chain joins TRBV4-2 and TRBJ2-7; the match to TRBD1 covers 9 bases. In germline, CDR1 is LGHNA, CDR2 YNFKEQ. With V trimmed by 3 bases and J by 5 bases, 8 bases remained unmatched. This CDR3 has 15 residues. CDR3 amino acids: CASSQGGQGFDEQYF. The CDR3 DNA follows: TGTGCCAGCAGCCAGGGAGGACAGGGGTTCGACGAGCAGTACTTC.

CDR3 in amino acids: CASSAGQGVAEQYF. The CDR3 nucleotides read TGTGCCAGCAGCGCGGGACAGGGGGTGGCCGAGCAGTACTTC. The chain recombines TRBV11-3 with TRBJ2-7; 11 bases agree with TRBD1. Germline V gene data show CDR1 as SGHNT and CDR2 as YENEEA. The CDR3 contains 14 residues. Trimming removed 5 bases from V and 6 bases from J; junction bases left unmatched: 6.

V and J are TRBV6-5 and TRBJ2-7, with TRBD1 matching 9 bases. Germline CDR1 reads MNHEY; CDR2 reads SVGAGI. The CDR3 is made up of 12 amino acids. With 9 bases clipped from V and 2 bases from J, the junction kept 2 bases outside the gene matches. CDR3 protein: CASGDRAYEQYF. As DNA, the CDR3 is TGTGCCAGTGGGGACAGGGCCTACGAGCAGTACTTC.

On this clone: Distinct nucleotide sequences in the sample also encode this CDR3. The rearrangement joins TRBV10-2 to TRBJ2-7; tentatively, D is TRBD1 (6 bases). The CDR3 totals 14 residues. Trimming pared 0 bases from V and 2 bases from J, leaving 8 bases between. Germline V gene lookup returns CDR1 WSHSY and CDR2 SAAADI. The DNA for the CDR3 is TGCGCCAGCAGTGAGTCATGGGGGCCCTACGAGCAGTACTTC. It specifies CASSESWGPYEQYF.

DNA of the CDR3: TGTGCCAGCAGCTTAGGTCGTCGAAGACCACGGAACACTGAAGCTTTCTTT. It yields the protein CASSLGRRRPRNTEAFF. The chain uses TRBV7-8 and TRBJ1-1; no clear D gene. The CDR3 covers 17 residues. The germline V gene has CDR1 SGHVS and CDR2 FQNEAQ. Trimming removed 1 base from V and 1 base from J, with 16 bases in between.

The chain is built from TRBV5-6 and TRBJ1-6; D gene ambiguous. V was cut by 1 base and J by 4 bases, with 9 bases left in between. CDR1 and CDR2 from the germline V gene are SGHDT and YYEEEE. The CDR3 contains 15 residues. The CDR3 here is CASSLNSLYNSPLHF. The CDR3 DNA sequence: TGTGCCAGCAGCTTGAACAGCCTTTATAATTCACCCCTCCACTTT.

The chain is built from TRBV5-1 and TRBJ2-7; 10 bases fit TRBD1. Trimming took 1 base from V and 2 from J; bases not matched to a gene: 6. The CDR3 loop spans 16 amino acids. In germline, CDR1 is SGHRS, CDR2 YFSETQ. CDR3 protein: CASSLIPTGGAYEQYF. The CDR3 DNA follows: TGCGCCAGCAGCTTGATCCCGACAGGGGGCGCCTACGAGCAGTACTTC.

The chain links TRBV7-8 to TRBJ1-2; D gene uncertain. Germline V gene lookup returns CDR1 SGHVS and CDR2 FQNEAQ. CDR3 length: 15 amino acids. Trimming shortened V by 8 bases and J by 4 bases, and 20 bases separated the two germline ends. The CDR3 here is CASGTRTGQSYGYTF. DNA for the CDR3: TGTGCCAGCGGCACTCGAACCGGCCAGAGCTATGGCTACACCTTC.

J is TRBJ1-1 and V is TRBV10-2; D ambiguous. Trimming shortened V by 5 bases and J by 4 bases, and 11 bases separated the two germline ends. Germline lookup yields CDR1 WSHSY and CDR2 SAAADI. The CDR3 has 13 residues. The CDR3 reads CASSLRAPTEAFF. The DNA for the CDR3 is TGCGCCAGCAGTCTCCGGGCACCCACTGAAGCTTTCTTT.

The CDR3 loop is CASSVVAGQGTANEQFF. In DNA form, the CDR3 reads TGTGCCAGCAGCGTGGTCGCCGGACAGGGGACGGCGAATGAGCAGTTCTTC. The chain carries TRBV5-5 and TRBJ2-1; 9 nucleotides match TRBD1. The CDR3 loop spans 17 amino acids. Germline CDR1 SGHKS, CDR2 YYEKEE (reference sequence). The V and J ends lost 4 bases and 7 bases, in that order; junction bases with no gene match: 15.

This rearrangement joins TRBV11-2 to TRBJ2-7, with no clear D. With 6 bases removed from V and 2 bases from J, the gap between germline ends came to 11 bases. Looked up from germline, CDR1 is SGHAT and CDR2 is FQNNGV. This CDR3 comprises 13 residues. The CDR3 loop reads CASSLGNPYEQYF. In DNA form, the CDR3 reads TGTGCCAGCAGTTTGGGGAACCCCTACGAGCAGTACTTC. Filled out from reference TRBV11-2 and TRBJ2-7, the complete variable domain reads EAGVAQSPRYKIIEKRQSVAFWCNPISGHATLYWYQQILGQGPKLLIQFQNNGVVDDSQLPKDRFSAERLKGVDSTLKIQPAKLEDSAVYLCASSLGNPYEQYFGPGTRLTVT.

This sequence joins TRBV6-5 and TRBJ1-6, with 8 bases lining up with TRBD1. J lost 10 bases, V lost 0 bases, and 2 bases had no gene match. The CDR3 covers 14 residues. The germline gives CDR1 MNHEY, CDR2 SVGAGI. The CDR3 DNA reads as TGTGCCAGCAGTTACTCGGGACAGGCCTCACCCCTCCACTTT. Translating gives CASSYSGQASPLHF.

The chain's CDR3 is CASSLIPDTGRTDTQYF. CDR3 sequence (DNA): TGCGCCAGCAGCTTGATTCCGGACACTGGTCGCACAGATACGCAGTATTTT. The rearrangement joins TRBV5-1 to TRBJ2-3; D may be TRBD1 (5 bases). The V gene lost 1 base and the J gene lost 1 base, with 16 bases spanning the gap. Germline CDR1 SGHRS, CDR2 YFSETQ. There are 17 residues in the CDR3.

The chain combines TRBV7-9 with TRBJ2-7, with 7 bases matching TRBD1. The CDR3 spans 15 residues. Per the germline V gene, CDR1 is SEHNR and CDR2 is FQNEAQ (reference sequence). Trimming cost V 5 bases and J 3 bases; bases outside gene matches: 10. CDR3 amino acids: CASSNTRQGGYEQYF. CDR3 coding DNA: TGTGCCAGCAGCAACACCAGACAGGGTGGCTACGAGCAGTACTTC. The full variable domain, its missing parts supplied by reference TRBV7-9 and TRBJ2-7, is DTGVSQNPRHKITKRGQNVTFRCDPISEHNRLYWYRQTLGQGPEFLTYFQNEAQLEKSRLLSDRFSAERPKGSFSTLEIQRTEQGDSAMYLCASSNTRQGGYEQYFGPGTRLTVT.

The rearrangement uses TRBV19 and TRBJ1-2; D not resolved. The CDR3 is 13 residues long. CDR1 and CDR2 from the germline V gene are LNHDA and SQIVND (reference sequence). Trimming took off 6 bases at V and 7 bases at J, with 15 bases between the two ends. This chain's CDR3 is CASSQDHFGGYTF. The CDR3 DNA follows: TGTGCCAGTAGCCAGGACCATTTCGGTGGCTACACCTTC.

The chain joins TRBV6-5 to TRBJ1-2; D unclear. Germline V CDR1 and CDR2: MNHEY, SVGAGI. The CDR3 consists of 14 residues. Trimming removed 6 bases from V and 2 bases from J, with 13 bases in between. The CDR3 is CASSQIFSNYGYTF. DNA of the CDR3: TGTGCCAGCAGCCAGATTTTCTCAAACTATGGCTACACCTTC.

The V and J genes are TRBV5-6 and TRBJ2-2; either TRBD1 or TRBD2 may supply D (5 bases each). The V and J ends lost 3 bases and 2 bases respectively, with 8 bases between them. CDR1 is SGHDT, CDR2 YYEEEE, per germline. There are 14 residues in the CDR3. CDR3 loop: CASSYRDNTGELFF. CDR3 in DNA: TGTGCCAGCAGCTACCGGGACAACACCGGGGAGCTGTTTTTT.

This chain joins TRBV5-1 and TRBJ2-7; 7 nucleotides agree with TRBD1. This CDR3 has 16 residues. Germline CDR1 reads SGHRS; CDR2 reads YFSETQ. The trim removed 4 bases at V and 1 base at J, leaving 11 bases unmatched. The CDR3 sequence: CASSPGQLSLSYEQYF. In nucleotides, the CDR3 is TGCGCCAGCAGCCCGGGACAGTTGAGTTTATCCTACGAGCAGTACTTC.

V is TRBV7-2 and J is TRBJ2-7, with TRBD2 identical over 16 bases. CDR1 and CDR2 from the germline V gene are SGHTA and FQGNSA. Unmatched junction bases numbered 3, after V lost 2 bases and J lost 2 bases. The CDR3 is 17 residues long. The CDR3 DNA reads TGTGCCAGCAGCTTAAAAGGGACTAGCGGGGGGGCCTACGAGCAGTACTTC. Protein: CASSLKGTSGGAYEQYF.

CDR3 amino acids: CASSPNQAYEQYF. The CDR3 coding sequence is TGTGCCAGCAGCCCCAACCAAGCCTACGAGCAGTACTTC. The V and J genes are TRBV3-1 (or the pseudogene TRBV3-2) and TRBJ2-7; no reliable D call. Germline assignment: CDR1 LGHDT and CDR2 YNNKEL (reference sequence). The CDR3 contains 13 residues. The V gene lost 4 bases and the J gene lost 2 bases, with 9 bases spanning the gap.

CDR3 sequence (DNA): TGTGCCAGCGGAGAGGCGTCCCTCGGGACCGGAAACACCATATATTTT. It specifies CASGEASLGTGNTIYF. V gene TRBV21-1 combines with J gene TRBJ1-3. TRBV21-1 is annotated as a pseudogene. The length of the CDR3 is 16 residues.